These T cell receptor beta chains were read from a single sample in a study of cytomegalovirus exposure and HLA in healthy donors. Profiling relied on immunoSEQ multiplex PCR, and the TCRdb table lists in-frame clones only, not all of them. The sample totals 55,000 to 85,000 clones. The sequencing sample was made of PBMCs. The receptors come from a female donor in good health and CMV-seropositive. Both conserved end residues are part of each CDR3. Fields, in order: V gene, J gene, D gene, CDR3 protein, CDR3 DNA. The D gene is left open where the match is weak.

V: TRBV29-1
J: TRBJ2-7
D: TRBD2
CDR3: CSVVIVVDLSGRGNYEQYF
DNA: TGCAGCGTTGTAATAGTAGTCGATCTTTCTGGGAGGGGAAACTACGAGCAGTACTTC

V: TRBV9
J: TRBJ1-2
D: .
CDR3: CASSPLGRPSNYGYTF
DNA: TGTGCCAGCAGCCCTCTTGGCCGCCCTTCTAACTATGGCTACACCTTC

V: TRBV30
J: TRBJ1-1
D: TRBD1
CDR3: CAWGYQGARETEAFF
DNA: TGTGCCTGGGGATACCAGGGGGCGCGGGAAACTGAAGCTTTCTTT

V: TRBV28
J: TRBJ1-6
D: .
CDR3: CASSPGENSPLHF
DNA: TGTGCCAGCAGTCCCGGGGAGAATTCACCCCTCCACTTT

V: TRBV28
J: TRBJ2-7
D: .
CDR3: CASATPWDEQYF
DNA: TGTGCCAGCGCGACACCTTGGGACGAGCAGTACTTC

V: TRBV7-3
J: TRBJ2-7
D: TRBD1
CDR3: CASSLTGQGANEQYF
DNA: TGTGCCAGCAGCTTAACAGGGCAGGGGGCGAACGAGCAGTACTTC

V: TRBV6-5
J: TRBJ2-3
D: TRBD2
CDR3: CASSRLADSTDTQYF
DNA: TGTGCCAGCAGCCGACTAGCGGATAGCACAGATACGCAGTATTTT

V: TRBV19
J: TRBJ2-7
D: TRBD2
CDR3: CASKDAGGPAGEQYF
DNA: TGTGCCAGTAAGGACGCGGGAGGGCCGGCGGGCGAGCAGTACTTC

V: TRBV29-1
J: TRBJ1-1
D: TRBD1
CDR3: CSGTEQGADTEAFF
DNA: TGCAGCGGGACCGAACAGGGGGCAGATACTGAAGCTTTCTTT

V: TRBV13
J: TRBJ2-1
D: TRBD2
CDR3: CASSTTSGTYNEQFF
DNA: TGTGCCAGCAGCACAACTAGCGGCACCTACAATGAGCAGTTCTTC

V: TRBV4-3
J: TRBJ1-3
D: TRBD1
CDR3: CASSLASGGGNTIYF
DNA: TGCGCCAGCAGCCTAGCCTCAGGGGGCGGAAACACCATATATTTT

V: TRBV5-1
J: TRBJ2-2
D: .
CDR3: CASSPPVDTGELFF
DNA: TGCGCCAGCAGTCCCCCAGTCGACACCGGGGAGCTGTTTTTT

V: TRBV5-8
J: TRBJ1-1
D: TRBD1
CDR3: CASNQLGTENTEAFF
DNA: TGTGCCAGCAACCAACTAGGGACAGAGAACACTGAAGCTTTCTTT

V: TRBV18
J: TRBJ1-6
D: TRBD1
CDR3: CASSRLNPGQGGSPLHF
DNA: TGTGCCAGCTCACGGTTAAATCCGGGACAGGGAGGTTCACCCCTCCACTTT

V: TRBV6-1
J: TRBJ2-7
D: .
CDR3: CASSEDPQGVSYEQYF
DNA: TGTGCCAGCAGTGAAGATCCACAGGGAGTGTCCTACGAGCAGTACTTC

V: TRBV10-3
J: TRBJ1-6
D: TRBD1
CDR3: CAISVAPGQGDSPPHF
DNA: TGTGCCATCAGTGTGGCTCCGGGACAGGGGGATTCACCCCCCCACTTT

V: TRBV27
J: TRBJ2-7
D: .
CDR3: CATAMEARGFHEQYF
DNA: TGTGCTACAGCGATGGAGGCCCGAGGGTTCCACGAGCAGTACTTC

V: TRBV28
J: TRBJ1-6
D: .
CDR3: CATSAVFGGAGVWQWKSPLHF
DNA: TGTGCCACCTCGGCGGTATTCGGGGGGGCGGGGGTCTGGCAGTGGAAATCACCCCTCCACTTT

V: TRBV7-2
J: TRBJ2-5
D: TRBD1
CDR3: CASSSPPGQGGTQYF
DNA: TGTGCCAGCAGCTCCCCCCCGGGACAGGGCGGGACCCAGTACTTC

V: TRBV7-9
J: TRBJ2-7
D: .
CDR3: CASSPGQNSYEQYF
DNA: TGTGCCAGCAGCCCCGGACAGAACTCCTACGAGCAGTACTTC

V: TRBV29-1
J: TRBJ2-7
D: TRBD2
CDR3: CSVVQRERNIYEQYF
DNA: TGCAGCGTTGTCCAGCGGGAGAGAAATATCTACGAGCAGTACTTC

V: TRBV7-3
J: TRBJ2-7
D: .
CDR3: CASSVDRGYEQYF
DNA: TGTGCCAGCAGCGTCGACCGGGGCTACGAGCAGTACTTC

V: TRBV5-6
J: TRBJ1-6
D: .
CDR3: CASSLTGSSYNSPLHF
DNA: TGTGCCAGCAGCCTGACGGGAAGCTCCTATAATTCACCCCTCCACTTT

V: TRBV4-3
J: TRBJ1-4
D: TRBD1
CDR3: CASSQDGTGFNEKLFF
DNA: TGCGCCAGCAGCCAAGATGGGACAGGGTTTAATGAAAAACTGTTTTTT

V: TRBV10-3
J: TRBJ2-1
D: TRBD2
CDR3: CAIGLAGGNEQFF
DNA: TGTGCCATCGGACTAGCGGGAGGTAACGAGCAGTTCTTC

V: TRBV5-1
J: TRBJ1-6
D: .
CDR3: CASSPGAERVSLHF
DNA: TGCGCCAGCAGCCCCGGGGCAGAGCGGGTATCCCTCCACTTT

V: TRBV9
J: TRBJ2-1
D: TRBD2
CDR3: CASSTTSGESSYNEQFF
DNA: TGTGCCAGCAGCACGACTAGCGGGGAGAGCTCCTACAATGAGCAGTTCTTC

V: TRBV30
J: TRBJ2-7
D: .
CDR3: CAWSLQGPYEQYF
DNA: TGTGCCTGGAGTTTGCAGGGTCCCTACGAGCAGTACTTC

V: TRBV6-4
J: TRBJ2-3
D: .
CDR3: CASSDEASTDTQYF
DNA: TGTGCCAGCAGTGACGAGGCTAGCACAGATACGCAGTATTTT

V: TRBV5-6
J: TRBJ1-5
D: .
CDR3: CASSRSGPQHF
DNA: TGTGCCAGCAGCCGGAGCGGGCCCCAGCATTTT

V: TRBV20-1
J: TRBJ1-1
D: .
CDR3: CSVNTGTEAFF
DNA: TGCAGTGTTAATACGGGAACTGAAGCTTTCTTT